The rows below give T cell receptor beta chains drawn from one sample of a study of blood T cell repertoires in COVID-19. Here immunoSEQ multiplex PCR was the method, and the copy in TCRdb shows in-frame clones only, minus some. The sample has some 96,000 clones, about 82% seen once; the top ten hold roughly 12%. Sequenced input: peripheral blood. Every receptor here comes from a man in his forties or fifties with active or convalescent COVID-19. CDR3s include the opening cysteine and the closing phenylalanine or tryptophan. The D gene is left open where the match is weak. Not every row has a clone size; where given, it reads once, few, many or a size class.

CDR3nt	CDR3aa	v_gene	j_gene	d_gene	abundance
TGTGCCAGCAGCCCGGAGGGCAGGGCAATGAACACTGAAGCTTTCTTT	CASSPEGRAMNTEAFF	TRBV6-6	TRBJ1-1	NA	NA
TGCGCCAGCAGCCAAGCCCCGACTAGCGGGATTGAGCAGTTCTTC	CASSQAPTSGIEQFF	TRBV4-1	TRBJ2-1	TRBD2	NA
TGCAGTGGTACGGGAGATAATGGCTACACCTTC	CSGTGDNGYTF	TRBV20-1	TRBJ1-2	NA	NA
TGTGCCAGCAGCGCGTCCGGGACAGGGGGGAACAATGAGCAGTTCTTC	CASSASGTGGNNEQFF	TRBV9	TRBJ2-1	TRBD1	few
TGTGCCAGCAACGTGGAGGGGAACCGTCATGAGCAGTTCTTC	CASNVEGNRHEQFF	TRBV5-6	TRBJ2-1	NA	NA
TGTGCCAGCAGCCCCGGGGGGAGTGCACCTCGCCCCGAGCAGTACTTC	CASSPGGSAPRPEQYF	TRBV5-4	TRBJ2-7	TRBD2	NA
TGTGCCAGCAGAAATGTCGGGACAGGGTGGAATGAGCAGTTCTTC	CASRNVGTGWNEQFF	TRBV28	TRBJ2-1	TRBD1	NA
TGTGCCAGCAGCTTAGAACCGACTTGGACCCAGTACTTC	CASSLEPTWTQYF	TRBV7-2	TRBJ2-5	NA	NA
TGTGCCAGCAGCCAAGTGGGACAGGGGGATTACGAGCAGTACTTC	CASSQVGQGDYEQYF	TRBV14	TRBJ2-7	TRBD1	NA
TGCGCCAGCAGCCAAGATCGACAGGGCCAGCCCCAGCATTTT	CASSQDRQGQPQHF	TRBV4-1	TRBJ1-5	TRBD1	NA
TGCGCCAGCAGTCTGTCCCGGGGCTCCTACGAGCAGTACTTC	CASSLSRGSYEQYF	TRBV5-1	TRBJ2-7	NA	NA
TGTGCCAGCAGCGCCGGGACAGGGGTAGGGGGACCCCTCCACTTT	CASSAGTGVGGPLHF	TRBV7-8	TRBJ1-6	TRBD1	NA
TGTGCCAGCAGCCATGACAGGGGCCGTGGCTACACCTTC	CASSHDRGRGYTF	TRBV5-4	TRBJ1-2	TRBD1	NA
TGTGCCAGCAGCCAAGAGATTGGGGAGGAAGCTTTCTTT	CASSQEIGEEAFF	TRBV14	TRBJ1-1	NA	once
TGTGCCAGCAGTTCAGGGGTTGACAGCTCCTACAATGAGCAGTTCTTC	CASSSGVDSSYNEQFF	TRBV27	TRBJ2-1	NA	NA
TGTGCCAGCAGCTTAGGTACAGCTAACTATGGCTACACCTTC	CASSLGTANYGYTF	TRBV11-2	TRBJ1-2	NA	once
TGTGCCATCAGTGGGACTGACCAAGAGACCCAGTACTTC	CAISGTDQETQYF	TRBV10-3	TRBJ2-5	NA	NA
TGTGCCAGCAGCCTGAGGACAGGGGAGCAGTACTTC	CASSLRTGEQYF	TRBV7-6	TRBJ2-7	TRBD1	once
TGTGCCAGCAGCCAGCGGGAACACGAGCAGTACTTC	CASSQREHEQYF	TRBV12-3/TRBV12-4	TRBJ2-7	TRBD2	NA
TGTGCCAGCAGCGGAAATACCAGGGATAATGGCTATGGCTACACCTTC	CASSGNTRDNGYGYTF	TRBV11-1	TRBJ1-2	NA	NA
TGTGCCAGCAGCTCGCCCACGGGATCCAATTTTGGTGAGCAGTTCTTC	CASSSPTGSNFGEQFF	TRBV5-6	TRBJ2-1	NA	few
TGTGCCAGCAGCTTAGTACAGGAAGCTTTCTTT	CASSLVQEAFF	TRBV7-9	TRBJ1-1	NA	once
TGTGCCAGCAGCCCCAGGGCTAGCGGATGGTGGCAGTTCTTC	CASSPRASGWWQFF	TRBV6-2/TRBV6-3	TRBJ2-1	TRBD2	once
TGTGCCAGCAGACGCGACACCGGGGAGCTGTTTTTT	CASRRDTGELFF	TRBV7-9	TRBJ2-2	NA	once
TGTGCCAGCAGCGTAGAGCCCAGGGGTGGCTATGGCTACACCTTC	CASSVEPRGGYGYTF	TRBV9	TRBJ1-2	NA	NA
TGTGCCAGCAGCTTAAGACAGGGAGAATCACCCCTCCACTTT	CASSLRQGESPLHF	TRBV7-8	TRBJ1-6	TRBD1	NA
TGTGCCTGGAGCCGACAGGGGACCGGGGAGCTGTTTTTT	CAWSRQGTGELFF	TRBV30	TRBJ2-2	TRBD1	NA
TGTGCCAGCAGCCGACAGGGGACTGAAGCTTTCTTT	CASSRQGTEAFF	TRBV28	TRBJ1-1	TRBD1	few
TGTGCCAGCAGCAAGACAGGGGCGAGTCAGCCCCAGCATTTT	CASSKTGASQPQHF	TRBV7-8	TRBJ1-5	TRBD1	NA
TGTGCCAGCCGTAGCGGCTCCAATCAGCCCCAGCATTTT	CASRSGSNQPQHF	TRBV6-5	TRBJ1-5	NA	NA
TGTGCCAGCAGCAAAGGGAGGCAGCCCCAGCATTTT	CASSKGRQPQHF	TRBV21-1	TRBJ1-5	NA	once
TGCAGCGTCCAGGACAGGGGCGGAACTGAAGCTTTCTTT	CSVQDRGGTEAFF	TRBV29-1	TRBJ1-1	TRBD1	NA
TGTGCCAGCAGCTTACGTAGACAGGACACTGAAGCTTTCTTT	CASSLRRQDTEAFF	TRBV7-8	TRBJ1-1	NA	NA
TGTGCCAGCAGCACATCAACCGGGACAGACTCCTACGAGCAGTACTTC	CASSTSTGTDSYEQYF	TRBV13	TRBJ2-7	TRBD1	NA
TGTGCCTGGAGCCCCGAGCGGGGCAAGGCTTCGCCCCAGCATTTT	CAWSPERGKASPQHF	TRBV30	TRBJ1-5	NA	few
TGTGCCAGCAGCTTTCACATTGGCAATCAGCCCCAGCATTTT	CASSFHIGNQPQHF	TRBV7-3	TRBJ1-5	NA	few